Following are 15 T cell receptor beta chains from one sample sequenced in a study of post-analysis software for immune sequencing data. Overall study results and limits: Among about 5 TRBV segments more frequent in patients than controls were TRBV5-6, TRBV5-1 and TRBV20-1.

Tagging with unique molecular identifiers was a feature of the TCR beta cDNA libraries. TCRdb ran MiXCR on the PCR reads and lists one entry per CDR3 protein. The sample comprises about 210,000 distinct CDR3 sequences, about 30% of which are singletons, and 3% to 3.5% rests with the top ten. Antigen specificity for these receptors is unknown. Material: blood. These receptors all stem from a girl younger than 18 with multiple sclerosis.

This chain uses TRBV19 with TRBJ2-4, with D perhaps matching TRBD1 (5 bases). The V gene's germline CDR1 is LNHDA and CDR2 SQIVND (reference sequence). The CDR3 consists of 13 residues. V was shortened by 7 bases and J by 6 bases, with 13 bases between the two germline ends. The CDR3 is CASMGLDRNIQYF. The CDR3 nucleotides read TGTGCCAGTATGGGGCTAGACAGAAACATTCAGTACTTC. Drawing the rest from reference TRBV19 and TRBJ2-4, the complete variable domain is DGGITQSPKYLFRKEGQNVTLSCEQNLNHDAMYWYRQDPGQGLRLIYYSQIVNDFQKGDIAEGYSVSREKKESFPLTVTSAQKNPTAFYLCASMGLDRNIQYFGAGTRLSVL.

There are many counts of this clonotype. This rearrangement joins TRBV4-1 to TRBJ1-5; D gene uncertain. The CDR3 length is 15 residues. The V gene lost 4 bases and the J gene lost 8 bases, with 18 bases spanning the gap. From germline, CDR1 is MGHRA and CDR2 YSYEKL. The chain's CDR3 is CASSRQPVQWEPQHF. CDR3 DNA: TGCGCCAGCAGCCGCCAGCCGGTACAATGGGAGCCCCAGCATTTT.

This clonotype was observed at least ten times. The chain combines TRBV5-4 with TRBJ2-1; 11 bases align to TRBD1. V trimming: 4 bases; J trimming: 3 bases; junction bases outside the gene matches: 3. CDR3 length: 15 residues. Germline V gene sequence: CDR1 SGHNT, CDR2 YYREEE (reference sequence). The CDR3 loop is CASSGGQGDYNEQFF. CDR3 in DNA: TGTGCCAGCAGCGGGGGACAGGGGGACTACAATGAGCAGTTCTTC.

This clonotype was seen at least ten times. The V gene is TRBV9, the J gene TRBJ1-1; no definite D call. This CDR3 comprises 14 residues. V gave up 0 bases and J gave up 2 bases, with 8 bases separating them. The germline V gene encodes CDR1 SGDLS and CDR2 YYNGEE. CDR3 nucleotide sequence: TGTGCCAGCAGCGTAGTTCCGGGAAACACTGAAGCTTTCTTT. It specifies CASSVVPGNTEAFF. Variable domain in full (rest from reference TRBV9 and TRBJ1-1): DSGVTQTPKHLITATGQRVTLRCSPRSGDLSVYWYQQSLDQGLQFLIQYYNGEERAKGNILERFSAQQFPDLHSELNLSSLELGDSALYFCASSVVPGNTEAFFGQGTRLTVV.

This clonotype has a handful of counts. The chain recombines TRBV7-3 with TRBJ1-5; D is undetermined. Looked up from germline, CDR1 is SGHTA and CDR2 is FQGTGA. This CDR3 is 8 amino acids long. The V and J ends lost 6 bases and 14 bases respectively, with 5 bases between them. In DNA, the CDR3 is TGTGCCAGCAGTAGGGAGCATTTT. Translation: CASSREHF.

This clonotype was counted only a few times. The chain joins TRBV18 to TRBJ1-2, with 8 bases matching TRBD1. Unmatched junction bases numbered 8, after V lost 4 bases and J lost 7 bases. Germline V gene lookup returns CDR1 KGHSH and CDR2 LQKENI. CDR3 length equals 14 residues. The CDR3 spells CASSRTGPEGGYTF. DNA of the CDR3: TGTGCCAGCTCACGGACAGGGCCCGAAGGTGGCTACACCTTC.

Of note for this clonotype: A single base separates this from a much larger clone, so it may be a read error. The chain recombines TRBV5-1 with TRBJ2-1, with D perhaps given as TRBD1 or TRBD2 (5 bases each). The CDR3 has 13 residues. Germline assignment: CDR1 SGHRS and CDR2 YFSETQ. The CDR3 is CVSSLAGAVEQFF. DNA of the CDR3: TGCGTCAGCAGCTTGGCCGGGGCAGTTGAGCAGTTCTTC. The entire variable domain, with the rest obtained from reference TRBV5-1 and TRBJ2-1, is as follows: KAGVTQTPRYLIKTRGQQVTLSCSPISGHRSVSWYQQTPGQGLQFLFEYFSETQRNKGNFPGRFSGRQFSNSRSEMNVSTLELGDSALYLCVSSLAGAVEQFFGPGTRLTVL.

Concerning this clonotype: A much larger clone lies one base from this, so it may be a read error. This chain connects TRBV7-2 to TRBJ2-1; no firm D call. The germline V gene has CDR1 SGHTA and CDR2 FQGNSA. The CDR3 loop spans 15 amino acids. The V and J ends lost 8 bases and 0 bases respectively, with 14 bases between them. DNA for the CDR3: TGTGCCAGCCGCAAGCAGGTTAGCTCCTACAATGAGCAGTTCTTC. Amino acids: CASRKQVSSYNEQFF.

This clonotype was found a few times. The chain's CDR3 is CASSLVGTGVGGANVLTF. DNA of the CDR3: TGCGCCAGCAGCTTGGTCGGGACAGGGGTCGGCGGGGCCAACGTCCTGACTTTC. This chain connects TRBV5-1 to TRBJ2-6, with 10 bases matching TRBD1. The CDR3 runs to 18 residues. J gave up 4 bases and V 0 bases, and 7 bases lay outside the gene matches. Per the germline V gene, CDR1 is SGHRS and CDR2 is YFSETQ.

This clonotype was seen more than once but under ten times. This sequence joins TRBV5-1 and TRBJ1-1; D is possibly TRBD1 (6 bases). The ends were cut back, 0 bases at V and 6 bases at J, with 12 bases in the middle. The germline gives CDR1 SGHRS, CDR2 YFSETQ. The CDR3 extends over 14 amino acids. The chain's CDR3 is CASSLEGGGPEAFF. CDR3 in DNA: TGCGCCAGCAGCTTGGAGGGGGGCGGGCCTGAAGCTTTCTTT.

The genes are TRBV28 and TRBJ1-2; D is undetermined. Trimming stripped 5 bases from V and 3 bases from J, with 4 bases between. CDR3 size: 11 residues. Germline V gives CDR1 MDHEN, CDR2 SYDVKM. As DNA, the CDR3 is TGTGCCAGCAGTATTTACTATGGCTACACCTTC. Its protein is CASSIYYGYTF.

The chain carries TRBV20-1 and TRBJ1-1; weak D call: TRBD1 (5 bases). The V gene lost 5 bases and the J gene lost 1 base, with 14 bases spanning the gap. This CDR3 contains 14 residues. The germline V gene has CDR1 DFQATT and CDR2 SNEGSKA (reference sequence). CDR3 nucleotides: TGCAGTGCTCCCCGGGGGGGAGGGAACACTGAAGCTTTCTTT. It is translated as CSAPRGGGNTEAFF.

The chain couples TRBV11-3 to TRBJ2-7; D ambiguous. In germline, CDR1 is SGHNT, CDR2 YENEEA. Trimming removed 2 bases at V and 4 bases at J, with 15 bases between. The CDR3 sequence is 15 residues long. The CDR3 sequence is CASSLSSEVGYEQYF. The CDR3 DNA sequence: TGTGCCAGCAGCTTAAGTTCCGAGGTAGGTTACGAGCAGTACTTC. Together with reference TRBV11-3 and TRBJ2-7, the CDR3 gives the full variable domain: EAGVVQSPRYKIIEKKQPVAFWCNPISGHNTLYWYLQNLGQGPELLIRYENEEAVDDSQLPKDRFSAERLKGVDSTLKIQPAELGDSAVYLCASSLSSEVGYEQYFGPGTRLTVT.

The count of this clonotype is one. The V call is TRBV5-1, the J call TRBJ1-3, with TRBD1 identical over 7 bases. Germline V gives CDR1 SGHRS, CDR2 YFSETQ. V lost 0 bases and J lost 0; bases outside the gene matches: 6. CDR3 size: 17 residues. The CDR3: CASSLAGQTYSGNTIYF. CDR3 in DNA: TGCGCCAGCAGCTTGGCGGGACAGACCTACTCTGGAAACACCATATATTTT.

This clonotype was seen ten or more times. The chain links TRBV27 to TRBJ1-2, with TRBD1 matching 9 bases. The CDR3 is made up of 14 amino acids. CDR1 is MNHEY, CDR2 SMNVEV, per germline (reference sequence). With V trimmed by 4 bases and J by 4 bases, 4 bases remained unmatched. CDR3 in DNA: TGTGCCAGCAGTTCAGGACAGGGGCGCTATGGCTACACCTTC. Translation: CASSSGQGRYGYTF.